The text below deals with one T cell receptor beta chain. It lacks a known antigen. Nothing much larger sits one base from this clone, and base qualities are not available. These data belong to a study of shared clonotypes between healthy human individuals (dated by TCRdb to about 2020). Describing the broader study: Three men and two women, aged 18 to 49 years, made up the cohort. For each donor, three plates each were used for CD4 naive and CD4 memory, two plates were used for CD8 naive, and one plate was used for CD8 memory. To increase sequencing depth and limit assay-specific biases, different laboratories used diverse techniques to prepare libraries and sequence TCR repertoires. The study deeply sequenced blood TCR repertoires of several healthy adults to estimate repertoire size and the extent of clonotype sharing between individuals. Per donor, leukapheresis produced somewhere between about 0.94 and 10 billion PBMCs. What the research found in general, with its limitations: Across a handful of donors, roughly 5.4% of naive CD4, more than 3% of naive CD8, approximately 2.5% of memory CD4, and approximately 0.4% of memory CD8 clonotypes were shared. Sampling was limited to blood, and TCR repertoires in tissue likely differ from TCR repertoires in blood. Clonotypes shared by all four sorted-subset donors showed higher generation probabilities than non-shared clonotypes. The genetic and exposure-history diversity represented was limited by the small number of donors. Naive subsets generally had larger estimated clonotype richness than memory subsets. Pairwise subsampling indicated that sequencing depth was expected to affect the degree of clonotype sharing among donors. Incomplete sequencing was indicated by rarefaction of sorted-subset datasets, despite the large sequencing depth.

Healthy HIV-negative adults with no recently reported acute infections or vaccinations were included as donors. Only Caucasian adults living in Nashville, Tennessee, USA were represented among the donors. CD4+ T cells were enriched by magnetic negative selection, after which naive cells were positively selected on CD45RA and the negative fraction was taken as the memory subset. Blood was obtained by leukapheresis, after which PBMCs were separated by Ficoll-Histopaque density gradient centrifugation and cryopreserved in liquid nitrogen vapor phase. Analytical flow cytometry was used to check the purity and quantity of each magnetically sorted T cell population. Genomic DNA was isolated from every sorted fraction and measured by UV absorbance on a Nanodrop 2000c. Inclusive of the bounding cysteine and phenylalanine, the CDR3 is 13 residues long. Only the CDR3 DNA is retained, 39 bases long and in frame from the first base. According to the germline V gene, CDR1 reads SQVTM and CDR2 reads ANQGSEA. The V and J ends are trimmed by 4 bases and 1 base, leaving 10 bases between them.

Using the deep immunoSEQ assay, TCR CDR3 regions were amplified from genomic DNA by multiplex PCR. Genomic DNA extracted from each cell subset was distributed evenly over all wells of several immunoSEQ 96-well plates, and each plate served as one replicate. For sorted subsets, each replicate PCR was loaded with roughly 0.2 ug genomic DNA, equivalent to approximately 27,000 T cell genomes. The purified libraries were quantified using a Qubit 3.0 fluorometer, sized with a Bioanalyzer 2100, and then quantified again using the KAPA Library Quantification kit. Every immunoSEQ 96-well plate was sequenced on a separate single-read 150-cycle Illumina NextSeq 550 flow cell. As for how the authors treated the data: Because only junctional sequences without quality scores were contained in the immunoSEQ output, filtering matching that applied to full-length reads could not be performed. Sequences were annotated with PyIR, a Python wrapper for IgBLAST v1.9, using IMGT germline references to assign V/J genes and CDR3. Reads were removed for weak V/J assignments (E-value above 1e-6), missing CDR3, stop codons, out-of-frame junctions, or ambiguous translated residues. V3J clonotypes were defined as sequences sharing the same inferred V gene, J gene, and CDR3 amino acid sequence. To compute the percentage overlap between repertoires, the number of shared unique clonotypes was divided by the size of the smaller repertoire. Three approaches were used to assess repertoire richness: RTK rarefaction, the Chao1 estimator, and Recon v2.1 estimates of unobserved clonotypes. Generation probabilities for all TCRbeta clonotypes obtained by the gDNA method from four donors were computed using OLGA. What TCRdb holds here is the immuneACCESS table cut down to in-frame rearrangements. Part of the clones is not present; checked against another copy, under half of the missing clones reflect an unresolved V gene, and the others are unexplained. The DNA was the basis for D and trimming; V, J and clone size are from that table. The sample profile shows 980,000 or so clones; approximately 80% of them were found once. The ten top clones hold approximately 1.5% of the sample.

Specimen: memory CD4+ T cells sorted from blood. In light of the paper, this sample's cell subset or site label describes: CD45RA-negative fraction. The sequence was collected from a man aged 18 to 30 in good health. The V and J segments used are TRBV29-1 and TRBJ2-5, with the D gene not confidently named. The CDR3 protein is CSVAAPLQETQYF. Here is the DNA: TGCAGCGTTGCTGCTCCCCTCCAAGAGACCCAGTACTTC.